These 10 T cell receptor beta chains originate from one sample sequenced in a study of spatial heterogeneity in lung cancer. MiXCR, applied by TCRdb to the 5' RACE reads, yields one record per CDR3 protein. The sample lists around 110,000 distinct CDR3 sequences; 12% were seen once. Noted time point: blood at routine non-recurrence follow-up after resection. Whole RNA obtained from tumor, nontumor lung or frozen PBMC underwent sequencing without sorting. The sequenced sample was PBMCs, obtained at follow-up. The origin of the receptors is a male donor with early-stage non-small cell lung cancer.

The table lists this clonotype with many counts. The V gene is TRBV6-5, the J gene TRBJ1-2, with TRBD1 matching 10 bases. The V segment lost 6 bases and the J segment 8 bases; nucleotides outside the gene matches: 12. The CDR3 is 15 amino acids. Germline V CDR1 and CDR2: MNHEY, SVGAGI. CDR3 sequence (DNA): TGTGCCAGCAGCCTCCGGGACAGGGGCTTCGCGGGCTACACCTTC. It encodes CASSLRDRGFAGYTF.

Concerning this clonotype itself: Since a much larger clone is just one base distant, this may be a read error. The chain couples TRBV9 to TRBJ2-3; 8 nucleotides agree with TRBD1. Germline CDR1 is SGDLS and CDR2 is YYNGEE. This CDR3 comprises 14 residues. Here the CDR3 reads CACSRDRSTDTQYF. DNA of the CDR3: TGTGCCTGCAGTAGGGACAGGAGCACAGATACGCAGTATTTT.

The genes are TRBV5-1 and TRBJ2-3; 9 bases align to TRBD2. The junction had 11 bases not matched to a gene; V was cut back by 1 base and J by 5 bases. The CDR3 consists of 17 residues. Germline V CDR1 and CDR2: SGHRS, YFSETQ. CDR3 residues: CASSLSFRRGGGDTQYF. The CDR3 DNA reads TGCGCCAGCAGCTTGTCCTTCCGGCGGGGGGGCGGAGATACGCAGTATTTT.

This clonotype was found a few times. The chain joins TRBV6-5 to TRBJ1-1, with D possibly being TRBD1 (6 bases). The V gene's germline CDR1 is MNHEY and CDR2 SVGAGI. The ends were cut back, 2 bases at V and 4 bases at J, with 14 bases in the middle. The CDR3 has 15 residues. This CDR3 reads CASSYVAGAGTEAFF. The DNA of the CDR3 is TGTGCCAGCAGTTACGTCGCAGGGGCTGGCACTGAAGCTTTCTTT.

The chain carries TRBV27 and TRBJ1-2; 9 positions agree with TRBD1. The CDR3 loop spans 18 amino acids. Germline V gives CDR1 MNHEY, CDR2 SMNVEV (reference sequence). V dropped 2 bases and J dropped 2; count of bases not matched to a gene: 12. The CDR3 bases are TGTGCCAGCAGTTTAAGGGCCGGACAGGGGCGCTACAACTATGGCTACACCTTC. Translation: CASSLRAGQGRYNYGYTF.

This clonotype was counted many times. The rearrangement joins TRBV7-2 to TRBJ1-1; a possible D gene is TRBD1 (6 bases). The CDR3 totals 14 residues. Trimming removed 5 bases from V and 3 bases from J, with 13 bases in between. Germline V CDR1 and CDR2: SGHTA, FQGNSA. CDR3 DNA sequence: TGTGCCAGCAGCCGAGGACAGAGAGACACTGAAGCTTTCTTT. It is translated as CASSRGQRDTEAFF.

The chain couples TRBV7-9 to TRBJ2-1, with 7 bases fitting TRBD1. CDR1 is SEHNR, CDR2 FQNEAQ, per germline (reference sequence). The V gene end was trimmed by 3 bases and the J gene end by 5 bases; junction bases not matched to a gene: 10. CDR3 length: 16 residues. As DNA, the CDR3 is TGTGCCAGCAGCTTCAAAGCGACAGGGTCCCACAATGAGCAGTTCTTC. This encodes CASSFKATGSHNEQFF.

The rearrangement uses TRBV27 and TRBJ1-1; D uncertain. Germline V gene data show CDR1 as MNHEY and CDR2 as SMNVEV (reference sequence). The CDR3 consists of 14 residues. The V gene lost 3 bases and the J gene lost 2 bases, with 10 bases spanning the gap. CDR3 sequence: CASSFSGFNTEAFF. CDR3 nucleotides: TGTGCCAGCAGTTTTTCGGGGTTTAACACTGAAGCTTTCTTT.

The V gene is TRBV28, the J gene TRBJ2-7, with a tentative D call TRBD2 (6 bases). Germline V gene sequence: CDR1 MDHEN, CDR2 SYDVKM. The length of the CDR3 is 15 residues. V was cut by 5 bases and J by 2 bases, with 16 bases left in between. CDR3 loop: CASSTPLADPYEQYF. CDR3 nucleotides: TGTGCCAGCAGTACCCCTTTAGCGGATCCCTACGAGCAGTACTTC.

The table lists this clonotype with a few counts. This sequence joins TRBV4-3 and TRBJ1-5, with TRBD1 as a possible D gene (6 bases). Germline loops: CDR1 LGHNA, CDR2 YSLEER. CDR3 length: 15 residues. V gave up 0 bases and J gave up 6 bases, with 12 bases separating them. CDR3 nucleotide sequence: TGCGCCAGCAGCCAAGACCCGACAGGAGGTCAGCCCCAGCATTTT. Residues: CASSQDPTGGQPQHF.